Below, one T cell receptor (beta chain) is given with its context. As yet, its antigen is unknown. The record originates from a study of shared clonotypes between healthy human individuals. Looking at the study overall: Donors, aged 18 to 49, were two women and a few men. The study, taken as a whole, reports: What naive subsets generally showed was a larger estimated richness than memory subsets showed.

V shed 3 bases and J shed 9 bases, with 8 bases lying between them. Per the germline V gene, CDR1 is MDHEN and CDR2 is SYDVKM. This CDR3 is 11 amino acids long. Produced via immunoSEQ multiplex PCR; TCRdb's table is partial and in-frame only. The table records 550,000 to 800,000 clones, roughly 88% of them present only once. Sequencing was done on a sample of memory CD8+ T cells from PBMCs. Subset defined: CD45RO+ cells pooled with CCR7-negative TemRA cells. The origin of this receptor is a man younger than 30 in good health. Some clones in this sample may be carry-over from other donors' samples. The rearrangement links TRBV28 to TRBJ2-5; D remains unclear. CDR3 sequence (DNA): TGTGCCAGCAGTTTTGGGTGGGCCCAGTACTTC. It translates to CASSFGWAQYF. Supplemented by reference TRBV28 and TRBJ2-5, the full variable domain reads DVKVTQSSRYLVKRTGEKVFLECVQDMDHENMFWYRQDPGLGLRLIYFSYDVKMKEKGDIPEGYSVSREKKERFSLILESASTNQTSMYLCASSFGWAQYFGPGTRLLVL.